This T cell receptor (beta chain) was recorded in a study of T cell changes during pregnancy in multiple sclerosis. Here immunoSEQ multiplex PCR was the method, and the copy in TCRdb shows in-frame clones only, minus some. The sample shows some 20,000 clones, around nine tenths of them seen only once. Unmatched junction bases numbered 11, after V lost 4 bases and J lost 11 bases. The CDR3 spans 13 residues. Germline lookup yields CDR1 SGHRS and CDR2 YFSETQ. This clonotype originated in a female donor in good health, enrolled as a control in a pregnancy study. Sequenced material: CD4+ T cells from peripheral blood mononuclear cells, taken in the first trimester of pregnancy. The chain links TRBV5-1 to TRBJ1-1; TRBD1 agrees at 7 bases. As DNA, the CDR3 is TGCGCCAGCAGCCCTCGCGTGGAGGGGGCGGCTTTCTTT. Translation gives CASSPRVEGAAFF.